One T cell receptor (beta chain) is described in this entry. Its antigen is currently unknown. A junction boundary mismatches the germline segment, possibly from a read error. CDR1 is SGHTS, CDR2 YDEGEE, per germline. This CDR3 spans 16 amino acids. The record originates from a study of cytomegalovirus exposure and HLA in healthy donors. It was with 60 Vbeta and 13 Jbeta primers that the PCR ran. Assay: immunoSEQ multiplex PCR; the TCRdb copy retains only in-frame clones and omits some. Found here are roughly 71,000 clones, approximately 70% of them singletons; the top ten hold roughly 21%. Study-wide findings and caveats: In a later analysis, DRB1 alleles had the most associated TCRs; HLA-C alleles the fewest. It has been reported that TCR beta sequences accurately predicted the HLA-A and HLA-B alleles of most subjects. Later on, a genetic analysis was performed. It linked a missense variant in DCLRE1C with V- and J-gene trimming of TCR beta. Cytomegalovirus-associated TCR beta chains were listed, numbering approximately 150.

The chain links TRBV5-8 to TRBJ1-5, with D hard to call. Input material: PBMCs. The TCR was taken from a man aged 40-50 years in good health and CMV-seropositive. In nucleotides, the CDR3 is TGTGCCAGCAGTTTGGTCCCCTTTTTCCCCCATCAGCCCCAGCATTTT. Protein: CASSLVPFFPHQPQHF. Filled out from reference TRBV5-8 and TRBJ1-5, the complete variable domain reads EAGVTQSPTHLIKTRGQQATLRCSPISGHTSVYWYQQALGLGLQFLLWYDEGEERNRGNFPPRFSGRQFPNYSSELNVNALELEDSALYLCASSLVPFFPHQPQHFGDGTRLSIL.